The 5 T cell receptor beta chains below all came from one sample that was sequenced in a study of cytomegalovirus exposure and HLA in healthy donors. It was with 60 Vbeta and 13 Jbeta primers that the PCR ran. Assay used: immunoSEQ multiplex PCR; TCRdb lists only in-frame clones, some missing. The sample contains about 100,000 clones, 60% to 80% of which appear only once. Sequencing was carried out using PBMCs. All receptors come from a male donor in good health and CMV-seropositive.

V is TRBV29-1 and J is TRBJ2-7, with 7 bases fitting TRBD1. The CDR3 contains 18 residues. Germline CDR1 reads SQVTM; CDR2 reads ANQGSEA. V was pared by 6 bases and J by 1 base, with 21 bases of the junction left unmatched. The CDR3 is CSVPRDSLYTAGSYEQYF. CDR3 nucleotides: TGCAGCGTACCCCGGGACAGTCTTTATACCGCTGGATCCTACGAGCAGTACTTC.

This clone was counted only a few times. The V and J genes are TRBV27 and TRBJ1-4; perhaps TRBD1 as D (6 bases). This CDR3 has 15 residues. V shed 5 bases and J shed 5 bases, with 15 bases lying between them. Germline V lookup: CDR1 MNHEY, CDR2 SMNVEV (reference sequence). Here the CDR3 DNA reads TGTGCCAGCAGTCCCCGGACAGCTAGAAATGAAAAACTGTTTTTT. It translates to CASSPRTARNEKLFF.

The CDR3 DNA follows: TGTGCCAGCAGCTTAGTGGGACTAGCGGGAAGTCTTAGTGAGCAGTTCTTC. Residues: CASSLVGLAGSLSEQFF. The V call is TRBV7-2, the J call TRBJ2-1; 13 bases match TRBD2. The CDR3 is made up of 17 amino acids. Trimming cost V 1 base and J 9 bases; bases outside gene matches: 9. Germline values: CDR1 SGHTA, CDR2 FQGNSA. The full variable domain, completed using reference TRBV7-2 and TRBJ2-1, is GAGVSQSPSNKVTEKGKDVELRCDPISGHTALYWYRQSLGQGLEFLIYFQGNSAPDKSGLPSDRFSAERTGGSVSTLTIQRTQQEDSAVYLCASSLVGLAGSLSEQFFGPGTRLTVL.

This rearrangement joins TRBV11-2 to TRBJ2-7, with a tentative D call TRBD1 (6 bases). The germline V gene has CDR1 SGHAT and CDR2 FQNNGV. The CDR3 totals 14 residues. V was shortened by 5 bases and J by 4 bases, with 15 bases between the two germline ends. The CDR3 sequence is CASSPIQGLYEQYF. The CDR3 nucleotides are TGTGCCAGCAGCCCCATACAGGGTCTATACGAGCAGTACTTC.

Only one count was recorded for this clone. V and J are TRBV9 and TRBJ2-7; tentatively, D is TRBD1 (5 bases). V was trimmed by 4 bases and J by 3 bases, leaving 17 bases between them. CDR1 and CDR2 (germline): SGDLS, YYNGEE. This CDR3 contains 15 residues. DNA of the CDR3: TGTGCCAGCAGCCCCACTTTAGGGGTGGGCTACGAGCAGTACTTC. Its protein product is CASSPTLGVGYEQYF.